Below are 23 T cell receptor beta chains sequenced from a single sample in a study of OX40 agonist ivuxolimab in advanced cancers. The protocol was immunoSEQ multiplex PCR, while the TCRdb copy is restricted to in-frame clones and leaves out a portion. The sample has around 64,000 clones; roughly 84% are singletons. Specimen: CD4+ or CD8+ T cells sorted from blood, collected in a trial of the OX40 agonist ivuxolimab. These receptors originate from an adult with an advanced solid tumor such as melanoma, head and neck, liver or kidney cancer.

The sample holds one count of this clone. The V and J genes are TRBV19 and TRBJ2-7, with D perhaps TRBD2 (7 bases). Per germline, CDR1 LNHDA and CDR2 SQIVND (reference sequence). CDR3 size: 17 residues. V lost 6 bases and J lost 3, with 24 bases in between. The CDR3 here is CASSMRARGAFFYEQYF. In DNA form, the CDR3 reads TGTGCCAGTAGCATGAGAGCCCGGGGGGCCTTTTTCTACGAGCAGTACTTC.

The chain uses TRBV6-5 and TRBJ2-7, with 10 nucleotides matching TRBD1. CDR3 length: 16 residues. With 1 base clipped from V and 4 bases from J, the junction kept 7 bases outside the gene matches. Germline V gene sequence: CDR1 MNHEY, CDR2 SVGAGI. Here the CDR3 DNA reads TGTGCCAGCAGTTACTACCCGACAGGGGGCAATTACGAGCAGTACTTC. It is translated as CASSYYPTGGNYEQYF.

The V and J genes are TRBV15 and TRBJ2-5; 12 positions agree with TRBD2. The V and J ends lost 5 bases and 1 base, in that order; junction bases with no gene match: 5. Germline V gene sequence: CDR1 LNHNV, CDR2 YYDKDF (reference sequence). The CDR3 sequence is 16 residues long. CDR3 sequence reads: CATSLRTSGVQETQYF. Here the CDR3 DNA reads TGTGCCACCAGCCTACGGACTAGCGGGGTCCAAGAGACCCAGTACTTC.

V and J are TRBV18 and TRBJ1-1; D gene uncertain. This CDR3 has 15 amino acids. V shed 4 bases and J shed 4 bases, with 16 bases lying between them. CDR1 is KGHSH and CDR2 is LQKENI in the germline V gene. In DNA form, the CDR3 reads TGTGCCAGCTCACGAGAATCCGGTCGATTCACTGAAGCTTTCTTT. This gives the protein CASSRESGRFTEAFF.

This chain links TRBV7-9 with TRBJ1-2; D call uncertain. The CDR3 covers 13 residues. The ends were cut back, 2 bases at V and 8 bases at J, with 12 bases in the middle. Germline V gene data show CDR1 as SEHNR and CDR2 as FQNEAQ (reference sequence). The CDR3 protein is CASSLTDHQGYTF. DNA for the CDR3: TGTGCCAGCAGCTTAACAGACCACCAGGGCTACACCTTC.

This chain connects TRBV27 to TRBJ2-2, with TRBD2 as a possible D gene (5 bases). Germline assignment: CDR1 MNHEY and CDR2 SMNVEV (reference sequence). The CDR3 runs to 12 residues. Trimming left V 5 bases short and J 11 bases short, with 12 bases between. The DNA for the CDR3 is TGTGCCAGCAGTCCAGGACCGGGAGAGCTGTTTTTT. Residues: CASSPGPGELFF.

This clone was recorded once. The chain carries TRBV9 and TRBJ2-3, with 11 bases matching TRBD1. The CDR3 contains 16 residues. V dropped 7 bases and J dropped 3; count of bases not matched to a gene: 10. CDR1 and CDR2 (germline): SGDLS, YYNGEE. The CDR3 protein is CASSSRGQGGTDTQYF. The CDR3 nucleotides are TGTGCCAGCTCCTCTCGGGGACAGGGGGGAACAGATACGCAGTATTTT. The entire variable domain, with the rest obtained from reference TRBV9 and TRBJ2-3, is as follows: DSGVTQTPKHLITATGQRVTLRCSPRSGDLSVYWYQQSLDQGLQFLIQYYNGEERAKGNILERFSAQQFPDLHSELNLSSLELGDSALYFCASSSRGQGGTDTQYFGPGTRLTVL.

The chain has TRBV9 and TRBJ2-2; D gene unclear. The CDR3 totals 16 residues. CDR1 is SGDLS, CDR2 YYNGEE, per germline. V lost 3 bases and J 4 bases, leaving 16 bases between the germline ends. The CDR3 DNA reads as TGTGCCAGCAGCGAAAGGGTTGCCCCCACCACCGGGGAGCTGTTTTTT. This sequence encodes CASSERVAPTTGELFF.

This clone was recorded once. V gene TRBV10-3 combines with J gene TRBJ1-1; D is unclear. Germline V CDR1 and CDR2: ENHRY, SYGVKD. With 6 bases removed from V and 0 bases from J, the gap between germline ends came to 11 bases. The CDR3 sequence is 14 residues long. CDR3 in DNA: TGTGCCATCAGGGGAACAAGCTTGAACACTGAAGCTTTCTTT. Translated, it gives CAIRGTSLNTEAFF.

The chain employs TRBV19 and TRBJ1-1, with D possibly TRBD1 on 5 matching bases. Trimming pared 8 bases from V and 3 bases from J, leaving 19 bases between. This CDR3 spans 15 amino acids. Germline CDR1 LNHDA, CDR2 SQIVND (reference sequence). Here the CDR3 DNA reads TGTGCCAGTGGAATCATGTTCGGGACGGACACTGAAGCTTTCTTT. Its protein product is CASGIMFGTDTEAFF.

This sequence joins TRBV6-8 and TRBJ1-2, with TRBD1 matching over 9 bases. Germline assignment: CDR1 MNHGY and CDR2 SAAAGT. The CDR3 contains 16 residues. Germline trimming cut 7 bases from V and 2 bases from J; bases unmatched to any gene: 11. This CDR3 reads CASTPGTGTGNYGYTF. The CDR3 nucleotides read TGTGCCAGCACCCCCGGGACAGGGACGGGCAACTATGGCTACACCTTC.

V usage is TRBV30 and J usage is TRBJ2-7, with 9 nucleotides matching TRBD1. The CDR3 contains 17 residues. Germline V CDR1 and CDR2: GTSNPN, SVGIG (reference sequence). J was trimmed by 3 bases and V by 2 bases; bases with no gene match: 14. The CDR3, as DNA: TGTGCCTGGAGTCAACCCCCCGGGACAGGGAAACGCTACGAGCAGTACTTC. Translation gives CAWSQPPGTGKRYEQYF.

The rearrangement joins TRBV7-3 to TRBJ2-1; D possibly corresponds to TRBD2 (6 bases). The CDR3 loop spans 14 amino acids. V lost 2 bases, J lost 7 bases, and 12 bases lay in between. Germline CDR1 SGHTA, CDR2 FQGTGA. The CDR3 DNA is TGTGCCAGCAGCTTATTGGGGGGAGGAAATGAGCAGTTCTTC. It yields the protein CASSLLGGGNEQFF.

The CDR3 DNA follows: TGTGCCAGCAGCTTAATTCGGGGTCAGCGAGCTGAAGCTTTCTTT. Its translation: CASSLIRGQRAEAFF. The gene calls are TRBV7-9 and TRBJ1-1; D is unclear. V was shortened by 2 bases and J by 6 bases, with 16 bases between the two germline ends. The CDR3 has 15 amino acids. Germline CDR1 is SEHNR and CDR2 is FQNEAQ (reference sequence).

The rearrangement uses TRBV6-1 and TRBJ1-2; 9 positions match TRBD1. J gave up 3 bases and V 2 bases, and 4 bases lay outside the gene matches. Looked up from germline, CDR1 is MNHNS and CDR2 is SASEGT. This CDR3 has 15 residues. The CDR3 reads CASSEQQGADYGYTF. DNA of the CDR3: TGTGCCAGCAGTGAACAACAGGGGGCGGACTATGGCTACACCTTC.

The chain is built from TRBV5-1 and TRBJ2-3; 7 bases are a match to TRBD2. There are 14 residues in the CDR3. Germline V gene sequence: CDR1 SGHRS, CDR2 YFSETQ. Trimming removed 0 bases from V and 4 bases from J; junction bases left unmatched: 2. CDR3 residues: CASSLVGRADTQYF. The CDR3 DNA sequence: TGCGCCAGCAGCTTGGTGGGGAGGGCAGATACGCAGTATTTT.

This clone was found a few times. V usage is TRBV2 and J usage is TRBJ2-2; tentatively, D is TRBD2 (6 bases). Germline CDR1 and CDR2: SNHLY and FYNNEI. This CDR3 contains 15 residues. The V end lost 1 base, the J end lost 5 bases, and 11 bases lay between the germline ends. CDR3 amino acids: CASSEEQRATGELFF. CDR3 in DNA: TGTGCCAGCAGTGAAGAACAGCGGGCAACCGGGGAGCTGTTTTTT.

The rearrangement links TRBV6-4 to TRBJ2-2, with no clear D. Germline loops: CDR1 MRHNA, CDR2 SNTAGT. The CDR3 runs 13 residues. Trimming pared 3 bases from V and 3 bases from J, leaving 5 bases between. This CDR3 reads CASSEEDTGELFF. DNA for the CDR3: TGTGCCAGCAGTGAAGAGGACACCGGGGAGCTGTTTTTT.

This clone was detected only once. The CDR3 loop is CASSVAVRLSYNSPLHF. The CDR3 nucleotides read TGTGCCAGCAGCGTAGCTGTGAGGCTCTCCTATAATTCACCCCTCCACTTT. The chain links TRBV9 to TRBJ1-6, with D unresolved. The V gene lost 0 bases and the J gene lost 0 bases, with 10 bases spanning the gap. The CDR3 length is 17 residues. Germline CDR1 reads SGDLS; CDR2 reads YYNGEE.

The genes are TRBV5-8 and TRBJ1-2, with D unresolved. Trimming stripped 5 bases from V and 2 bases from J, with 10 bases between. CDR1 is SGHTS and CDR2 is YDEGEE in the germline V gene. The CDR3 is 13 amino acids. The CDR3 sequence is CASSLTENYGYTF. In nucleotides, the CDR3 is TGTGCCAGCAGTTTGACGGAGAACTATGGCTACACCTTC.

The rearrangement links TRBV7-2 to TRBJ2-7; D uncertain. Germline CDR1 is SGHTA and CDR2 is FQGNSA. This CDR3 contains 12 residues. The ends were cut back, 5 bases at V and 4 bases at J, with 9 bases in the middle. The CDR3 nucleotides are TGTGCCAGCAGCACCGCCGGATACGAGCAGTACTTC. It translates to CASSTAGYEQYF.

J is TRBJ1-3 and V is TRBV4-1; no clear D gene. Trimming left V 4 bases short and J 4 bases short, with 14 bases between. Germline CDR1 and CDR2: MGHRA and YSYEKL. This CDR3 is 15 amino acids long. The CDR3 here is CASSPGWGSGNTIYF. The CDR3, as DNA: TGCGCCAGCAGCCCCGGATGGGGATCGGGAAACACCATATATTTT.

The chain is built from TRBV7-2 and TRBJ2-5; 9 bases are shared with TRBD2. The V gene end was trimmed by 5 bases and the J gene end by 5 bases; junction bases not matched to a gene: 12. CDR1 SGHTA and CDR2 FQGNSA come from the germline V gene. This CDR3 region has 16 residues. DNA for the CDR3: TGTGCCAGCAGCCCCCCCGGCGGGAGGGCTGTGGAGACCCAGTACTTC. It is translated as CASSPPGGRAVETQYF. The whole variable domain, filled in from reference TRBV7-2 and TRBJ2-5, reads GAGVSQSPSNKVTEKGKDVELRCDPISGHTALYWYRQSLGQGLEFLIYFQGNSAPDKSGLPSDRFSAERTGGSVSTLTIQRTQQEDSAVYLCASSPPGGRAVETQYFGPGTRLLVL.